The next 8 T cell receptor beta chains were all read from a single sample in a study of CD8+ T cells in alopecia areata (dated by TCRdb to 2016 to 2018). Library preparation used the immunoSEQ multiplex PCR assay. RNA was extracted from all samples and reverse transcribed into cDNA as template for TCR sequencing. Drawn from immuneACCESS, this table holds only the in-frame rearrangements with V and J called that TCRdb kept. Clones are partly lost; checked studies trace under half to an unresolved V gene and leave the rest unexplained. This sample has about 150,000 clones in its table, and 87% of those were observed once. Over 12% of the sample goes to the ten largest clones. The intended sense of this specimen's time point label: baseline before oral tofacitinib. The sequencing used CD8+ T cells sorted from blood, collected at week 0. Every receptor here comes from a human donor with alopecia areata.

The V and J genes are TRBV30 and TRBJ2-1, with D possibly TRBD2 on 6 matching bases. This CDR3 is built from 13 residues. Germline V gives CDR1 GTSNPN, CDR2 SVGIG (reference sequence). V lost 4 bases and J 4 bases, leaving 11 bases between the germline ends. Here the CDR3 reads CAWTRLDYNEQFF. The CDR3 DNA reads as TGTGCCTGGACTAGACTAGATTACAATGAGCAGTTCTTC.

The chain combines TRBV27 with TRBJ1-2, with a tentative D call TRBD1 (5 bases). With 3 bases removed from V and 2 bases from J, the gap between germline ends came to 10 bases. The CDR3 is 14 residues long. Germline CDR1 MNHEY, CDR2 SMNVEV (reference sequence). CDR3 sequence: CASSFSSGNYGYTF. Here the CDR3 DNA reads TGTGCCAGCAGTTTCTCGTCAGGGAACTATGGCTACACCTTC.

This clone came up once. This rearrangement joins TRBV10-3 to TRBJ2-7; D uncertain. In germline, CDR1 is ENHRY, CDR2 SYGVKD. V dropped 8 bases and J dropped 5 bases, with 16 bases sitting between them. CDR3 length equals 13 residues. The chain's CDR3 is CAISAIGYDEQYF. The CDR3 DNA follows: TGTGCCATCTCCGCAATCGGGTACGACGAGCAGTACTTC.

A single count supports this clone. The rearrangement joins TRBV6-5 to TRBJ2-1; the D call may be TRBD1 or TRBD2 (5 bases each). CDR3 size: 12 residues. V shed 4 bases and J shed 8 bases, with 9 bases lying between them. Germline CDR1 reads MNHEY; CDR2 reads SVGAGI. The chain's CDR3 is CASSLGPDEQFF. DNA for the CDR3: TGTGCCAGCAGTTTGGGACCCGATGAGCAGTTCTTC.

This clone was observed a handful of times. The chain combines TRBV7-9 with TRBJ1-2; 9 nucleotides match TRBD1. The V and J ends lost 3 bases and 11 bases, in that order; junction bases with no gene match: 10. Germline loops: CDR1 SEHNR, CDR2 FQNEAQ (reference sequence). CDR3 length: 14 residues. CDR3 coding DNA: TGTGCCAGCAGCTTCGCGGGACAGGGAGCTTGGTACACCTTC. Amino acid sequence: CASSFAGQGAWYTF.

This clone was seen once. The V and J genes are TRBV19 and TRBJ1-1; a possible D gene is TRBD1 (5 bases). V was cut by 6 bases and J by 4 bases, with 12 bases left in between. Germline CDR1 is LNHDA and CDR2 is SQIVND (reference sequence). This CDR3 is 13 amino acids long. CDR3 nucleotide sequence: TGTGCCAGTAGCCTGGGGCGTATCACTGAAGCTTTCTTT. It yields the protein CASSLGRITEAFF.

The chain is built from TRBV10-1 and TRBJ2-3, with 12 bases that match TRBD1. Germline values: CDR1 WNHNN, CDR2 SYGVQD (reference sequence). V shed 6 bases and J 5 bases; nucleotides not matched to a gene: 6. CDR3 length: 15 amino acids. This chain's CDR3 is CASSMGQGAGDTQYF. In DNA form, the CDR3 reads TGCGCCAGCAGCATGGGACAGGGGGCTGGAGATACGCAGTATTTT.

This clone was counted once. J is TRBJ2-1 and V is TRBV5-4; no definite D call. V gave up 0 bases and J gave up 4 bases, with 11 bases separating them. The CDR3 runs to 15 residues. Germline CDR1 reads SGHNT; CDR2 reads YYREEE (reference sequence). The CDR3 DNA sequence: TGTGCCAGCAGCTTGGGGGAACGGCGATACAATGAGCAGTTCTTC. This sequence encodes CASSLGERRYNEQFF.